The 26 T cell receptor beta chains listed next were all sequenced from one sample in a study of blood T cell repertoires in COVID-19. Profiled with immunoSEQ multiplex PCR; TCRdb holds only in-frame clones, not every one. The sample lists 52,000 or so clones; around 85% were seen once. Material for sequencing was peripheral blood. Receptors originate from an older woman with active COVID-19.

The rearrangement uses TRBV7-2 and TRBJ2-7; the D is unclear. Germline CDR1 and CDR2: SGHTA and FQGNSA. Trimming shortened V by 0 bases and J by 0 bases, and 24 bases separated the two germline ends. CDR3 size: 20 residues. This chain's CDR3 is CASSLAVSFAYEVNSYEQYF. As DNA, the CDR3 is TGTGCCAGCAGCTTAGCGGTTTCATTCGCGTACGAGGTCAACTCCTACGAGCAGTACTTC. Looking up the rest from reference TRBV7-2 and TRBJ2-7 gives the full variable domain: GAGVSQSPSNKVTEKGKDVELRCDPISGHTALYWYRQSLGQGLEFLIYFQGNSAPDKSGLPSDRFSAERTGGSVSTLTIQRTQQEDSAVYLCASSLAVSFAYEVNSYEQYFGPGTRLTVT.

V usage is TRBV6-1 and J usage is TRBJ2-1; 9 nucleotides match TRBD1. The germline gives CDR1 MNHNS, CDR2 SASEGT. After removal of 2 bases from V and 5 bases from J, the junction contained 7 bases not matched to a gene. This CDR3 has 16 residues. The DNA of the CDR3 is TGTGCCAGCAGTGAATACAGGACAGGGGTAGACAATGAGCAGTTCTTC. It specifies CASSEYRTGVDNEQFF.

The CDR3 sequence: CATSDSGTGNYNEQFF. In DNA, the CDR3 is TGTGCCACCAGTGATTCCGGGACAGGGAACTACAATGAGCAGTTCTTC. This chain links TRBV24-1 with TRBJ2-1; 9 nucleotides align to TRBD1. Germline V gene lookup returns CDR1 KGHDR and CDR2 SFDVKD. This CDR3 comprises 16 residues. The V and J ends lost 2 bases and 3 bases, in that order; junction bases with no gene match: 4.

The chain employs TRBV5-4 and TRBJ1-1, with D unclear. V was shortened by 0 bases and J by 0 bases, with 6 bases between the two germline ends. The CDR3 is 14 amino acids. Germline lookup yields CDR1 SGHNT and CDR2 YYREEE (reference sequence). In DNA, the CDR3 is TGTGCCAGCAGCTTGGCCCGTATGAACACTGAAGCTTTCTTT. Residues: CASSLARMNTEAFF.

This clone has only a few counts. The rearrangement uses TRBV7-9 and TRBJ2-7, with 7 bases matching TRBD2. CDR1 and CDR2 (germline): SEHNR, FQNEAQ (reference sequence). CDR3 size: 14 residues. J lost 0 bases, V lost 5 bases, and 4 bases had no gene match. DNA for the CDR3: TGTGCCAGCAGCGTCGGGGGGTACTCCTACGAGCAGTACTTC. Translated: CASSVGGYSYEQYF.

V is TRBV25-1 and J is TRBJ1-3; tentatively, D is TRBD1 (5 bases). The ends were cut back, 2 bases at V and 4 bases at J, with 9 bases in the middle. Per germline, CDR1 MGHDK and CDR2 SYGVNS. CDR3 length equals 14 residues. CDR3 in DNA: TGTGCCAGCAGTGAAAGGGGAGGGGGAAACACCATATATTTT. Its translation: CASSERGGGNTIYF.

The chain carries TRBV7-9 and TRBJ2-3; 8 nucleotides match TRBD2. CDR1 SEHNR and CDR2 FQNEAQ come from the germline V gene (reference sequence). After removal of 5 bases from V and 3 bases from J, the junction contained 10 bases not matched to a gene. The CDR3 covers 16 residues. CDR3: CASSPGHAGGTDTQYF. CDR3 coding DNA: TGTGCCAGCAGCCCCGGCCACGCGGGAGGAACAGATACGCAGTATTTT. The variable domain in full, completed from reference TRBV7-9 and TRBJ2-3, reads DTGVSQNPRHKITKRGQNVTFRCDPISEHNRLYWYRQTLGQGPEFLTYFQNEAQLEKSRLLSDRFSAERPKGSFSTLEIQRTEQGDSAMYLCASSPGHAGGTDTQYFGPGTRLTVL.

The chain is built from TRBV5-1 and TRBJ2-1, with 8 nucleotides matching TRBD2. J was trimmed by 6 bases and V by 2 bases; bases with no gene match: 10. The germline V gene has CDR1 SGHRS and CDR2 YFSETQ. The CDR3 has 16 amino acids. CDR3 coding DNA: TGCGCCAGCAGCTTCTTAACTAGCGGATCAGGCAATGAGCAGTTCTTC. Its protein is CASSFLTSGSGNEQFF.

J is TRBJ2-1 and V is TRBV7-3, with 7 bases identical to TRBD2. This CDR3 has 15 amino acids. Germline trimming cut 4 bases from V and 9 bases from J; bases unmatched to any gene: 12. Germline lookup yields CDR1 SGHTA and CDR2 FQGTGA. CDR3 coding DNA: TGTGCCAGCAGCTGGGGCGGGAGCCTCGGAGGTGAGCAGTTCTTC. The encoded protein is CASSWGGSLGGEQFF.

This rearrangement joins TRBV7-3 to TRBJ2-4; TRBD2 matches at 7 bases. The CDR3 sequence is 18 residues long. Germline values: CDR1 SGHTA, CDR2 FQGTGA. V was pared by 1 base and J by 1 base, with 10 bases of the junction left unmatched. The CDR3 bases are TGTGCCAGCAGCTTAATGGGTGCGGGAGTTGGTGCCAAAAACATTCAGTACTTC. Residues: CASSLMGAGVGAKNIQYF.

This rearrangement joins TRBV10-3 to TRBJ1-2; no clear D. Trimming pared 4 bases from V and 4 bases from J, leaving 10 bases between. The CDR3 sequence is 13 residues long. Germline CDR1 and CDR2: ENHRY and SYGVKD. This CDR3 reads CAISGRGGYGYTF. CDR3 nucleotide sequence: TGTGCCATCAGTGGTCGGGGAGGCTATGGCTACACCTTC.

The chain joins TRBV10-1 to TRBJ2-5; D is unclear. CDR1 and CDR2 (germline): WNHNN, SYGVQD (reference sequence). This CDR3 is built from 14 residues. V was pared by 3 bases and J by 2 bases, with 10 bases between. Here the CDR3 reads CASSDSHPQETQYF. The CDR3 DNA follows: TGCGCCAGCAGTGACTCACATCCACAAGAGACCCAGTACTTC.

CDR3 protein: CASSLAGGANEKLFF. In DNA, the CDR3 is TGTGCCAGCAGCTTGGCCGGGGGGGCTAATGAAAAACTGTTTTTT. V and J are TRBV5-8 and TRBJ1-4; D might be TRBD1 (5 bases). This CDR3 spans 15 amino acids. V lost 0 bases, J lost 3 bases, and 9 bases lay in between. The germline V gene has CDR1 SGHTS and CDR2 YDEGEE.

V is TRBV27 and J is TRBJ1-1; perhaps TRBD1 as D (6 bases). V shed 3 bases and J shed 4 bases, with 15 bases lying between them. This CDR3 comprises 15 residues. CDR1 is MNHEY, CDR2 SMNVEV, per germline (reference sequence). The CDR3 is CASSLLGGGGTEAFF. The CDR3 DNA follows: TGTGCCAGCAGTTTGTTGGGGGGCGGGGGCACTGAAGCTTTCTTT.

The V call is TRBV5-4, the J call TRBJ2-7; possibly TRBD2 for D (6 bases). The length of the CDR3 is 13 residues. Trimming left V 1 base short and J 6 bases short, with 11 bases between. CDR1 SGHNT and CDR2 YYREEE come from the germline V gene (reference sequence). In DNA form, the CDR3 reads TGTGCCAGCAGCTTGATTAGCGGAGGCGAGCAGTACTTC. This translates into CASSLISGGEQYF. Together with reference TRBV5-4 and TRBJ2-7, the CDR3 gives the full variable domain: ETGVTQSPTHLIKTRGQQVTLRCSSQSGHNTVSWYQQALGQGPQFIFQYYREEENGRGNFPPRFSGLQFPNYSSELNVNALELDDSALYLCASSLISGGEQYFGPGTRLTVT.

The V call is TRBV15, the J call TRBJ2-5; D is unclear. Germline V gene lookup returns CDR1 LNHNV and CDR2 YYDKDF (reference sequence). This CDR3 spans 13 amino acids. The germline V and J ends were trimmed by 5 bases and 1 base, with 8 bases remaining between them. CDR3 in amino acids: CATSGRTQETQYF. DNA of the CDR3: TGTGCCACCAGCGGCCGTACCCAAGAGACCCAGTACTTC.

The V and J genes are TRBV30 and TRBJ1-4, with unresolved D. Trimming stripped 0 bases from V and 8 bases from J, with 16 bases between. The CDR3 has 15 residues. Per germline, CDR1 GTSNPN and CDR2 SVGIG (reference sequence). The CDR3 region has the DNA TGTGCCTGGAGTGTAGGCGCGGGAGTCGCGGAAAAACTGTTTTTT. This encodes CAWSVGAGVAEKLFF.

This chain links TRBV5-6 with TRBJ2-2, with 8 bases lining up with TRBD1. This CDR3 region has 18 residues. Trimming cost V 0 bases and J 4 bases; bases outside gene matches: 11. The germline V gene has CDR1 SGHDT and CDR2 YYEEEE. The CDR3 is CASSLGAGGYLVTGELFF. As DNA, the CDR3 is TGTGCCAGCAGCTTGGGGGCAGGGGGCTATCTAGTCACCGGGGAGCTGTTTTTT.

This chain uses TRBV6-5 with TRBJ1-6, with D perhaps matching TRBD1 (6 bases). Germline-derived CDR1 and CDR2 are MNHEY and SVGAGI. The CDR3 runs 14 residues. With 6 bases removed from V and 5 bases from J, the gap between germline ends came to 11 bases. As DNA, the CDR3 is TGTGCCAGCAGCCTGGACAGTGATAATTCACCCCTCCACTTT. As protein: CASSLDSDNSPLHF.

The chain recombines TRBV5-5 with TRBJ1-2; D is possibly TRBD1 (6 bases). In germline, CDR1 is SGHKS, CDR2 YYEKEE (reference sequence). This CDR3 is 15 amino acids long. V was cut by 1 base and J by 5 bases, with 15 bases left in between. The DNA for the CDR3 is TGTGCCAGCAGCTTGACCGGGACATCGGTTTATGGCTACACCTTC. Amino acids: CASSLTGTSVYGYTF.

V and J are TRBV7-3 and TRBJ2-3; 9 bases are shared with TRBD2. There are 16 residues in the CDR3. V gave up 1 base and J gave up 4 bases; unmatched junction bases: 6. Germline CDR1 SGHTA, CDR2 FQGTGA. CDR3 sequence: CASSLRREGRADTQYF. In DNA form, the CDR3 reads TGTGCCAGCAGCTTAAGGCGGGAGGGCCGCGCAGATACGCAGTATTTT.

This chain connects TRBV7-8 to TRBJ1-3; D remains unclear. V lost 1 base and J lost 0, with 7 bases in between. The CDR3 is made up of 15 amino acids. CDR1 is SGHVS, CDR2 FQNEAQ, per germline. The CDR3: CASSLVRNSGNTIYF. The CDR3 coding sequence is TGTGCCAGCAGCTTAGTGCGTAACTCTGGAAACACCATATATTTT.

The V gene is TRBV1, the J gene TRBJ2-1; the D call of TRBD2 is as the table states it, not checked on the DNA. TRBV1 is annotated as a pseudogene. The CDR3 is 15 amino acids. The CDR3 here is CTSSQIRSSGDEQFF. DNA of the CDR3: TGCACCAGCAGCCAAATCCGTAGCTCGGGGGATGAGCAGTTCTTC.

CDR3 protein: CASSSGTIGYTF. The CDR3 DNA is TGTGCCAGCAGTTCCGGGACAATTGGCTACACCTTC. This chain uses TRBV27 with TRBJ1-2; D possibly corresponds to TRBD1 (6 bases). CDR1 and CDR2 from the germline V gene are MNHEY and SMNVEV (reference sequence). Trimming took 4 bases from V and 7 from J, leaving 10 bases between them. The CDR3 runs to 12 residues.

The rearrangement links TRBV21-1 to TRBJ2-7; TRBD2, the D gene given by the table, was not confirmed from the DNA. TRBV21-1 is an annotated pseudogene. This CDR3 spans 15 amino acids. This CDR3 reads CASSKGAGNSYEQYF. Written as DNA, the CDR3 is TGTGCCAGCAGCAAAGGCGCCGGGAACTCCTACGAGCAGTACTTC.

The V call is TRBV27, the J call TRBJ2-3; D is ambiguous. The CDR3 sequence is 12 residues long. Germline CDR1 reads MNHEY; CDR2 reads SMNVEV (reference sequence). V lost 5 bases and J lost 6, with 9 bases in between. This CDR3 is CASSPQRDTQYF. In DNA form, the CDR3 reads TGTGCCAGCAGTCCCCAGAGGGATACGCAGTATTTT.